This TCR beta chain was profiled in a study of shared clonotypes between healthy human individuals. Background on the study: There were three CD4 naive, three CD4 memory, two CD8 naive and one CD8 memory plates per donor. Findings and caveats of the study: What naive subsets generally showed was a larger estimated richness than memory subsets showed. Four donors shared about 5% of their naive CD4 clonotypes.

Trimming cost V 1 base and J 6 bases, with 9 bases left between them. Germline assignment: CDR1 SGHNT and CDR2 YYREEE (reference sequence). CDR3 size: 13 residues. Notes on this clone: As yet, its antigen is unknown.

TCRdb's copy holds only in-frame clones and misses some; the assay was immunoSEQ multiplex PCR. This table holds about 2.4 million clones, 80% to 95% found once. Donation came from healthy HIV-negative adults that had no recent acute infections or vaccinations. The sequencing input was naive CD4+ T cells from PBMCs. Specified subset: CD45RA+ positively selected. The V and J genes are TRBV5-4 and TRBJ2-3, with no clear D. The TCR was taken from a man younger than 35 in good health. Some clones in this sample may be carry-over from other donors' samples. CDR3 sequence reads: CASSLPVLDTQYF. The CDR3 DNA reads TGTGCCAGCAGCTTGCCGGTATTGGATACGCAGTATTTT.